These 13 T cell receptor beta chains originate from one sample sequenced in a study of beta chain features in type 1 diabetes. Sequenced material consisted of expressed TCRB transcripts (all of the isolated RNA was reverse transcribed). The table came from immunoSEQ multiplex PCR; TCRdb's copy has only in-frame clones and leaves some out. The sample consists of approximately 40,000 clones, approximately 53% of them appearing once. Sequencing used stem cell memory CD4+ T cells from blood. The receptors stem from a woman in her 30s in good health.

This clone came up a few times. This chain links TRBV2 with TRBJ1-3; no clear D. Germline CDR1 SNHLY, CDR2 FYNNEI. The V gene lost 3 bases and the J gene lost 0 bases, with 6 bases spanning the gap. CDR3 length equals 14 residues. The CDR3 nucleotides are TGTGCCAGCAGTGATGTCTCCTCTGGAAACACCATATATTTT. The encoded protein is CASSDVSSGNTIYF.

The chain joins TRBV9 to TRBJ2-3; 9 nucleotides agree with TRBD2. V trimming: 0 bases; J trimming: 4 bases; junction bases outside the gene matches: 6. The V gene's germline CDR1 is SGDLS and CDR2 YYNGEE. The CDR3 spans 16 residues. CDR3 coding DNA: TGTGCCAGCAGCGTAGGCTTAGCGGGAGCCCCAGATACGCAGTATTTT. It yields the protein CASSVGLAGAPDTQYF.

This clone was found once. The chain uses TRBV6-4 and TRBJ1-1; no clear D gene. The CDR3 is 15 amino acids. The germline gives CDR1 MRHNA, CDR2 SNTAGT. With 0 bases removed from V and 1 base from J, the gap between germline ends came to 9 bases. CDR3 region: CASSDSTFRNTEAFF. CDR3 in DNA: TGTGCCAGCAGTGACTCCACCTTCAGGAACACTGAAGCTTTCTTT.

V is TRBV4-2 and J is TRBJ2-6, with D maybe TRBD2 (5 bases). Germline V lookup: CDR1 LGHNA, CDR2 YNFKEQ. The CDR3 extends over 17 amino acids. V lost 0 bases and J lost 1, with 10 bases in between. The CDR3 is CASSQDRGASGANVLTF. In DNA, the CDR3 is TGTGCCAGCAGCCAAGATCGGGGAGCGTCTGGGGCCAACGTCCTGACTTTC.

V gene TRBV7-9 combines with J gene TRBJ1-1; D is unresolved. Trimming took off 1 base at V and 3 bases at J, with 12 bases between the two ends. Germline V CDR1 and CDR2: SEHNR, FQNEAQ (reference sequence). The CDR3 consists of 15 residues. This CDR3 is CASSLDLRVHTEAFF. The CDR3 nucleotides read TGTGCCAGCAGCTTAGACTTGCGTGTCCACACTGAAGCTTTCTTT.

The gene calls are TRBV19 and TRBJ2-7, with TRBD2 identical over 14 bases. The junction had 6 bases not matched to a gene; V was cut back by 5 bases and J by 3 bases. The CDR3 spans 16 residues. Per germline, CDR1 LNHDA and CDR2 SQIVND (reference sequence). The CDR3: CASSDWGTSGSYEQYF. DNA of the CDR3: TGTGCCAGTAGTGATTGGGGGACTAGCGGGAGCTACGAGCAGTACTTC.

This chain connects TRBV5-6 to TRBJ2-7; 10 bases fit TRBD2. The V gene end was trimmed by 1 base and the J gene end by 6 bases; junction bases not matched to a gene: 7. Germline CDR1 reads SGHDT; CDR2 reads YYEEEE. The CDR3 is 15 residues long. CDR3: CASSLLASGRGEQYF. The CDR3 region has the DNA TGTGCCAGCAGCTTGTTGGCTAGCGGGAGAGGCGAGCAGTACTTC.

The gene calls are TRBV7-3 and TRBJ2-1, with D maybe TRBD2 (6 bases). There are 16 residues in the CDR3. V was shortened by 2 bases and J by 6 bases, with 17 bases between the two germline ends. Germline values: CDR1 SGHTA, CDR2 FQGTGA. The CDR3 coding sequence is TGTGCCAGCAGCTTACTATCGACACGGGACTTCAATGAGCAGTTCTTC. The encoded protein is CASSLLSTRDFNEQFF.

This chain uses TRBV28 with TRBJ2-7, with D possibly TRBD1 on 5 matching bases. CDR1 is MDHEN, CDR2 SYDVKM, per germline. Trimming removed 0 bases from V and 2 bases from J, with 8 bases in between. The CDR3 length is 14 residues. CDR3 region: CASSLWDNPYEQYF. The CDR3 nucleotides are TGTGCCAGCAGTTTATGGGACAACCCCTACGAGCAGTACTTC.

The chain employs TRBV11-2 and TRBJ2-5; 7 positions match TRBD2. V lost 6 bases and J lost 5; bases outside the gene matches: 15. The CDR3 consists of 16 residues. Germline-derived CDR1 and CDR2 are SGHAT and FQNNGV. In DNA, the CDR3 is TGTGCCAGCAGGGGGTCGTTGGGGGAGGGAGGCGAGACCCAGTACTTC. This codes for CASRGSLGEGGETQYF.

The V call is TRBV5-1, the J call TRBJ2-3; TRBD2 matches at 14 bases. This CDR3 contains 17 residues. V lost 0 bases, J lost 8 bases, and 8 bases stayed unmatched. Germline lookup yields CDR1 SGHRS and CDR2 YFSETQ. CDR3 sequence: CASSLAVGLAGDRTQYF. In nucleotides, the CDR3 is TGCGCCAGCAGCTTGGCCGTGGGACTAGCGGGAGATCGTACGCAGTATTTT. The full variable domain, completed using reference TRBV5-1 and TRBJ2-3, is KAGVTQTPRYLIKTRGQQVTLSCSPISGHRSVSWYQQTPGQGLQFLFEYFSETQRNKGNFPGRFSGRQFSNSRSEMNVSTLELGDSALYLCASSLAVGLAGDRTQYFGPGTRLTVL.

This chain connects TRBV6-6 to TRBJ2-3; a possible D gene is TRBD1 (6 bases). Trimming took 2 bases from V and 4 from J, leaving 13 bases between them. The CDR3 is made up of 15 amino acids. Germline V CDR1 and CDR2: MNHNY, SVGAGI (reference sequence). The DNA for the CDR3 is TGTGCCAGCAGTTACATGGGACACCTCGCAGATACGCAGTATTTT. It codes for CASSYMGHLADTQYF.

This clone was seen once. The V gene is TRBV19, the J gene TRBJ2-1; the D gene is possibly TRBD1 (8 bases). Germline V CDR1 and CDR2: LNHDA, SQIVND (reference sequence). The V gene lost 5 bases and the J gene lost 5 bases, with 25 bases spanning the gap. The CDR3 runs 18 residues. The CDR3 sequence: CASSPYRGRGGGHNEQFF. The CDR3 bases are TGTGCCAGTAGTCCCTACAGGGGGAGGGGGGGAGGACACAATGAGCAGTTCTTC.